This TCR beta chain emerged from a study of human T cells and chemical hapten exposure. Study-level background: All patients underwent weekly scalp dosing with diphenylcyclopropenone for the full roughly 24-week study.

TCRdb reprocessed the RACE reads via MiXCR and lists one record per CDR3 protein. The data show roughly 180,000 distinct CDR3 sequences, roughly 14% seen once. V lost 0 bases and J lost 0, with 9 bases in between. The length of the CDR3 is 16 residues. Germline CDR1 and CDR2: SGHRS and YFSETQ. Time point meaning: patch test 1, 2 weeks after DPC sensitization. As to treatment: therapeutic diphenylcyclopropenone sensitization with weekly scalp DPC. Blood was drawn before each patch test was applied. Sample donors consisted of patients with alopecia, aged 18 to 70 years, who were suitable for DPC. There are a few counts of this clonotype.

This receptor was taken from a woman under 40 with alopecia areata. Some clones in this sample may be carry-over from other donors' samples. The sequences come from whole blood, collected in connection with sensitization to the hapten diphenylcyclopropenone (DPC). The V call is TRBV5-1, the J call TRBJ2-2; no reliable D call. The CDR3 sequence is CASSLGGFSNTGELFF. In DNA form, the CDR3 reads TGCGCCAGCAGCTTGGGTGGCTTTTCGAACACCGGGGAGCTGTTTTTT.